The rows below give T cell receptor beta chains drawn from one sample of a study of shared clonotypes between healthy human individuals. Repertoires were generated with immunoSEQ multiplex PCR, while TCRdb's copy carries only in-frame clones and drops some. The sample carries about 1.1 million clones, 70% to 80% recorded once. The sequenced material came from memory CD4+ T cells from PBMCs. The origin of the receptors is a man between 18 and 35 years old in good health. Some clones in this sample may be carry-over from other donors' samples. Both conserved end residues are part of each CDR3. A D gene is named only where the DNA matches it firmly. Size is stated for part of the rows, as once, few or many counts, or as a class when the clone is expanded.

TRBD2,NA,TRBV7-9,TRBJ2-3,TGTGCCAGCAGCCCCTCGGGACTAGCGGGAGGCGGAGATACGCAGTATTTT,CASSPSGLAGGGDTQYF
TRBD2,NA,TRBV29-1,TRBJ2-1,TGCAGCCTCCCTGGGGGAGCGGGAGGGATCTACAATGAGCAGTTCTTC,CSLPGGAGGIYNEQFF
NA,NA,TRBV21-1,TRBJ2-7,TGTGCCAGTTCCCCGGGATCACCCTACGAGCAGTACTTC,CASSPGSPYEQYF
TRBD1,NA,TRBV10-3,TRBJ1-2,TGTGCCATCAAGCAGGGGGCTAATGTCTACTATGGCTACACCTTC,CAIKQGANVYYGYTF
NA,NA,TRBV6-5,TRBJ1-1,TGTGCCAGCAGTTCATCAGGGGACACTGAAGCTTTCTTT,CASSSSGDTEAFF
NA,few,TRBV10-1,TRBJ1-1,TGCGCCAGCAGACTGGACCCGAACACTGAAGCTTTCTTT,CASRLDPNTEAFF
NA,NA,TRBV5-4,TRBJ2-3,TGTGCCAGCAGCTATAGGGGCGAAGATACGCAGTATTTT,CASSYRGEDTQYF
NA,few,TRBV14,TRBJ2-7,TGTGCCAGCAGCCAAGAAGAAGCAAGTGGCTACGAGCAGTACTTC,CASSQEEASGYEQYF
TRBD2,NA,TRBV9,TRBJ2-7,TGTGCCAGCAGCGCAAGCGGGAGCGGGCCGTTCTACGAGCAGTACTTC,CASSASGSGPFYEQYF
TRBD2,NA,TRBV10-3,TRBJ2-5,TGTGCCATCAGTGAAAGCGGGAGGGCCTGGGAGACCCAGTACTTC,CAISESGRAWETQYF
NA,NA,TRBV6-1,TRBJ2-3,TGTGCCAGCAGTACGGAAGCAGATACGCAGTATTTT,CASSTEADTQYF
TRBD1,NA,TRBV28,TRBJ1-1,TGTGCCAGCAGTTTACGGGACAGGGGCCTGAACACTGAAGCTTTCTTT,CASSLRDRGLNTEAFF
TRBD2,NA,TRBV28,TRBJ2-2,TGTGCCAGCAGTCCACCCGGGACTAGTGAGACCGGGGAGCTGTTTTTT,CASSPPGTSETGELFF
NA,NA,TRBV5-1,TRBJ2-1,TGCGCCAGCAGCTTGGATCTCTACAATGAGCAGTTCTTC,CASSLDLYNEQFF
NA,NA,TRBV7-9,TRBJ2-1,TGTGCCAGCAGCTTCATAGCGGCCGGAGGCCGAAAAATGTTCTTC,CASSFIAAGGRKMFF
NA,few,TRBV2,TRBJ1-2,TGTGCCAGCAGTGAAATTGTGGGAAAGGGTGGCTACACCTTC,CASSEIVGKGGYTF
TRBD2,NA,TRBV4-1,TRBJ2-7,TGCGCCAGCAGCCCGGGACTAGCGGGAGGAACTACCTACGAGCAGTACTTC,CASSPGLAGGTTYEQYF
NA,NA,TRBV5-1,TRBJ1-5,TGCGCCAGCAGCGAGACGGACAGCCAGTATACCCTATCTAGCAATCAGCCCCAGCATTTT,CASSETDSQYTLSSNQPQHF
NA,NA,TRBV7-8,TRBJ2-1,TGTGCCAGCAGCTTTGTCATTTACCGACGCGGCAGCGGAGCCCCGCCCGGGGAGCAGTTCTTC,CASSFVIYRRGSGAPPGEQFF
NA,NA,TRBV28,TRBJ1-2,TGTGCCAGCAGTTTACAGGCGAGGGGCTACACCTTC,CASSLQARGYTF
TRBD2,NA,TRBV27,TRBJ2-7,TGTGCCAGCAGTTCCACCGGCGGGAGCTACGAGCAGTACTTC,CASSSTGGSYEQYF
NA,NA,TRBV7-9,TRBJ1-2,TGTGCCAGCAGCTCAACGACAGTTAACTATGGCTACACCTTC,CASSSTTVNYGYTF
NA,NA,TRBV5-1,TRBJ2-6,TGCGCCAGCAGCTCCCACAGCTCTGGGGCCAACGTCCTGACTTTC,CASSSHSSGANVLTF
TRBD2,NA,TRBV11-1,TRBJ2-3,TGTGCCAGCAGCCGGACTAGCGGGAGCTATACGCAGTATTTT,CASSRTSGSYTQYF
NA,NA,TRBV4-3,TRBJ2-4,TGCGCCAGCAGCCAACACCCCATAAACATTCAGTACTTC,CASSQHPINIQYF
NA,few,TRBV4-1,TRBJ2-3,TGCGCCAGCAGCCGCGGTAGGGGGGCGCCCACAGATACGCAGTATTTT,CASSRGRGAPTDTQYF
NA,NA,TRBV7-9,TRBJ2-1,TGTGCCAGCAGCTTAGGGATGGCAGGGATCTACAATGAGCAGTTCTTC,CASSLGMAGIYNEQFF
TRBD2,NA,TRBV19,TRBJ2-2,TGTGCCAGTAGTATGGCGGCAGCGGGGGGTACCGGGGAGCTGTTTTTT,CASSMAAAGGTGELFF
TRBD2,NA,TRBV2,TRBJ2-2,TGTGCCAGCAGCGGGACTAGCGGGAACACCGGGGAGCTGTTTTTT,CASSGTSGNTGELFF
TRBD2,many,TRBV7-3,TRBJ2-1,TGTGCCAGCAGCCGCAACCCCCTAGCGGTTTACAATGAGCAGTTCTTC,CASSRNPLAVYNEQFF
TRBD2,NA,TRBV29-1,TRBJ2-1,TGCAGCGCCCCAAGGTATGCGACTAGCATCGACAATGAGCAGTTCTTC,CSAPRYATSIDNEQFF
TRBD1,NA,TRBV10-3,TRBJ2-6,TGTGCCATCAGTGTGGGGCCGGGACAGGGAACCGGGGCCAACGTCCTGACTTTC,CAISVGPGQGTGANVLTF
TRBD2,NA,TRBV28,TRBJ2-7,TGTGCCAGCAGGCTAGCGGGAGCACCTCTTTACGAGCAGTACTTC,CASRLAGAPLYEQYF
NA,NA,TRBV6-1,TRBJ1-3,TGTGCCAGCGGCAGGGACACGTACGGTGGAAACACCATATATTTT,CASGRDTYGGNTIYF
NA,NA,TRBV7-2,TRBJ2-5,TGTGCCAGCAGACGCGGGACCCAAGAGACCCAGTACTTC,CASRRGTQETQYF